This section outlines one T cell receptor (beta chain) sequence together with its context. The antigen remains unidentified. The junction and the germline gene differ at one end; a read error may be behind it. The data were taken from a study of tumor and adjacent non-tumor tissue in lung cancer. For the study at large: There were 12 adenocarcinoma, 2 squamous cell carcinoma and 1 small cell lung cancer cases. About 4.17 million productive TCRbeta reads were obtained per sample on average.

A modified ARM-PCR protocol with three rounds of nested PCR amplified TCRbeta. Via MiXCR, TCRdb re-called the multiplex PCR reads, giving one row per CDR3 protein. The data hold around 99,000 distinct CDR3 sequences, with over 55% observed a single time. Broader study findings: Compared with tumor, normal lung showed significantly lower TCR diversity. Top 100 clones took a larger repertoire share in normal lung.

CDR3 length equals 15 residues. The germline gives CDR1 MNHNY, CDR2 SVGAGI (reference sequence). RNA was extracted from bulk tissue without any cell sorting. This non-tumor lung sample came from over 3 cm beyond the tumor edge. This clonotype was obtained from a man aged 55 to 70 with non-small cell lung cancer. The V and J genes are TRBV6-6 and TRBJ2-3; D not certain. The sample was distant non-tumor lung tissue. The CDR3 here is CASRPQKTSTDRQYF. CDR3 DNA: TGTGCCAGCAGACCTCAGAAAACCTCAACAGATAGGCAGTATTTT.